Listed here are 21 T cell receptor beta chains from one sample, sequenced in a study of long-term antiretroviral therapy in people with HIV. The run of the v3.0 immunoSEQ assay was at survey level. Profiling relied on immunoSEQ multiplex PCR, and the TCRdb table lists in-frame clones only, not all of them. The sample has tens of thousands of clones; roughly 81% are singletons. The sample was unsorted PBMCs, taken approximately 2.9 years before starting antiretroviral therapy. The source of these receptors is a woman aged 30 to 39 with HIV.

This chain joins TRBV7-3 and TRBJ2-5, with 8 positions matching TRBD2. This CDR3 spans 16 amino acids. The germline V gene encodes CDR1 SGHTA and CDR2 FQGTGA. The V segment lost 2 bases and the J segment 1 base; nucleotides outside the gene matches: 6. The CDR3 DNA is TGTGCCAGCAGCTTAGGGGCTCGGGGGGGCCAAGAGACCCAGTACTTC. Translation gives CASSLGARGGQETQYF.

The V and J genes are TRBV9 and TRBJ1-2, with D perhaps TRBD1 (6 bases). The V gene lost 3 bases and the J gene lost 2 bases, with 14 bases spanning the gap. This CDR3 has 15 amino acids. The germline CDR1 and CDR2 sequences are SGDLS and YYNGEE. The CDR3 sequence: CASSARAGGNYGYTF. Written as DNA, the CDR3 is TGTGCCAGCAGCGCCCGGGCGGGGGGCAACTATGGCTACACCTTC.

This clone was detected once. The chain carries TRBV5-5 and TRBJ1-3, with D unresolved. The CDR3 is 15 residues long. V lost 0 bases to trimming and J lost 0 bases, with 7 bases between them. Germline V CDR1 and CDR2: SGHKS, YYEKEE (reference sequence). The CDR3 sequence: CASSLDTGSGNTIYF. As DNA, the CDR3 is TGTGCCAGCAGCTTGGATACGGGCTCTGGAAACACCATATATTTT.

This chain links TRBV2 with TRBJ1-5; 7 bases line up with TRBD1. Germline CDR1 reads SNHLY; CDR2 reads FYNNEI. This CDR3 is 14 amino acids long. V shed 5 bases and J 1 base; nucleotides not matched to a gene: 2. The DNA of the CDR3 is TGTGCCAGCAGTCCGGACAGGAGCAATCAGCCCCAGCATTTT. Translation gives CASSPDRSNQPQHF.

V and J are TRBV2 and TRBJ2-7, with D tentatively TRBD1 (5 bases). The V end was cut by 3 bases, the J end by 5 bases, with 5 bases between. CDR3 length: 11 amino acids. The V gene's germline CDR1 is SNHLY and CDR2 FYNNEI. The CDR3 is CASSDRDEQYF. As DNA, the CDR3 is TGTGCCAGCAGTGACAGGGACGAGCAGTACTTC.

The DNA for the CDR3 is TGTGCCAGCAGCGTACTGGCTAGCGGCAACACCGGGGAGCTGTTTTTT. It specifies CASSVLASGNTGELFF. This rearrangement joins TRBV9 to TRBJ2-2, with TRBD2 matching 7 bases. The V and J ends lost 1 base and 2 bases, in that order; junction bases with no gene match: 5. CDR1 and CDR2 (germline): SGDLS, YYNGEE. The CDR3 runs 16 residues. The whole variable domain, filled in from reference TRBV9 and TRBJ2-2, reads DSGVTQTPKHLITATGQRVTLRCSPRSGDLSVYWYQQSLDQGLQFLIQYYNGEERAKGNILERFSAQQFPDLHSELNLSSLELGDSALYFCASSVLASGNTGELFFGEGSRLTVL.

This clone was seen only a few times. The chain is built from TRBV6-5 and TRBJ1-6, with D unresolved. CDR1 and CDR2 (germline): MNHEY, SVGAGI. The V end lost 2 bases, the J end lost 10 bases, and 6 bases lay between the germline ends. This CDR3 comprises 12 residues. The DNA for the CDR3 is TGTGCCAGCAGTTACCTAGGCTCACCCCTCCACTTT. This encodes CASSYLGSPLHF.

The V and J genes are TRBV5-1 and TRBJ1-6; possible D gene TRBD1, 5 bases. In germline, CDR1 is SGHRS, CDR2 YFSETQ. The CDR3 loop spans 15 amino acids. V shed 4 bases and J shed 9 bases, with 17 bases lying between them. CDR3 sequence (DNA): TGCGCCAGCAGCGCGGGGACTCAAATCTCTTCACCCCTCCACTTT. This sequence encodes CASSAGTQISSPLHF.

The chain has TRBV10-3 and TRBJ2-1; TRBD1 might be the D (6 bases). V lost 6 bases to trimming and J lost 7 bases, with 16 bases between them. The CDR3 loop spans 14 amino acids. CDR1 is ENHRY and CDR2 is SYGVKD in the germline V gene. CDR3 sequence reads: CAIRVLGAENEQFF. The CDR3 DNA is TGTGCCATCAGGGTACTGGGGGCAGAGAATGAGCAGTTCTTC.

This sequence joins TRBV5-1 and TRBJ2-5, with D hard to call. V was pared by 0 bases and J by 5 bases, with 11 bases between. Looked up from germline, CDR1 is SGHRS and CDR2 is YFSETQ. The CDR3 consists of 14 residues. For the CDR3, the DNA is TGCGCCAGCAGCTTGGGAATCTTCACGGAGACCCAGTACTTC. Protein product: CASSLGIFTETQYF.

This clone is judged medium-sized. The chain uses TRBV6-1 and TRBJ2-2, with D maybe TRBD1 (7 bases). Germline V gene lookup returns CDR1 MNHNS and CDR2 SASEGT. With 8 bases removed from V and 3 bases from J, the gap between germline ends came to 13 bases. The CDR3 covers 14 residues. The CDR3 nucleotides read TGTGCCAGCTCAGGGGGGACGGACACCGGGGAGCTGTTTTTT. It encodes CASSGGTDTGELFF.

The chain couples TRBV6-1 to TRBJ2-5; a weak D match, TRBD1 (6 bases). The CDR3 has 15 amino acids. The germline V gene encodes CDR1 MNHNS and CDR2 SASEGT. Between the trimmed V and J ends, which lost 3 bases and 4 bases, there was a span of 15 bases. For the CDR3, the DNA is TGTGCCAGCAGTGAGGGGATTGTGGGGGCAGAGACCCAGTACTTC. It specifies CASSEGIVGAETQYF.

This clone was observed a single time. The CDR3 protein is CASSETGLKYEQYV. The CDR3, as DNA: TGTGCCAGCAGCGAGACAGGCCTCAAGTACGAGCAGTACGTC. The V and J genes are TRBV2 and TRBJ2-7; maybe TRBD1 (6 bases). The V and J ends lost 6 bases and 4 bases respectively, with 16 bases between them. This CDR3 has 14 residues. Germline-derived CDR1 and CDR2 are SNHLY and FYNNEI.

The genes are TRBV6-1 and TRBJ2-5; D uncertain. V lost 3 bases and J lost 5, with 16 bases in between. The CDR3 contains 15 residues. CDR1 and CDR2 from the germline V gene are MNHNS and SASEGT. CDR3 sequence: CASSDPFRFGETQYF. CDR3 DNA sequence: TGTGCCAGCAGTGACCCCTTCAGGTTTGGGGAGACCCAGTACTTC.

The rearrangement joins TRBV29-1 to TRBJ2-1; 11 positions match TRBD2. The junction had 6 bases not matched to a gene; V was cut back by 7 bases and J by 4 bases. Germline values: CDR1 SQVTM, CDR2 ANQGSEA. This CDR3 is built from 14 residues. CDR3 in amino acids: CSAATSGVYNEQFF. For the CDR3, the DNA is TGCAGCGCAGCGACTAGCGGGGTTTACAATGAGCAGTTCTTC.

The chain uses TRBV29-1 and TRBJ1-1; 7 bases are shared with TRBD1. Germline V gives CDR1 SQVTM, CDR2 ANQGSEA. This CDR3 is built from 12 residues. The J segment lost 11 bases and the V segment lost 3 bases, leaving 9 bases of the junction unmatched. The CDR3 DNA reads as TGCAGCGTTGACACTACAGGGGTCGGCGCTTTCTTT. Translating gives CSVDTTGVGAFF.

V and J are TRBV4-2 and TRBJ1-3; D ambiguous. The germline V gene has CDR1 LGHNA and CDR2 YNFKEQ. Deletions cut 0 bases from V and 4 bases from J, with 7 bases between. The CDR3 has 14 residues. The CDR3 DNA reads as TGTGCCAGCAGCCAAGACCCAACCGGAAACACCATATATTTT. Translating it yields CASSQDPTGNTIYF.

This chain uses TRBV4-2 with TRBJ2-7; 9 bases map to TRBD1. Per the germline V gene, CDR1 is LGHNA and CDR2 is YNFKEQ. The CDR3 totals 14 residues. Trimming took 3 bases from V and 2 from J; bases not matched to a gene: 2. The CDR3 DNA follows: TGTGCCAGCAGCCAGGACAGGGGAACCTACGAGCAGTACGTC. Its translation: CASSQDRGTYEQYV.

In its sample, this clone was seen a few times. This chain connects TRBV19 to TRBJ1-2; D unclear. CDR1 is LNHDA, CDR2 SQIVND, per germline (reference sequence). The germline V and J ends were trimmed by 1 base and 5 bases, with 11 bases remaining between them. The CDR3 totals 14 residues. The CDR3 is CASSIGAGTYGYTF. CDR3 in DNA: TGTGCCAGTAGTATAGGAGCAGGTACTTATGGCTACACCTTC.

The chain uses TRBV7-6 and TRBJ2-6; D possibly corresponds to TRBD1 (5 bases). Germline values: CDR1 SGHVS, CDR2 FNYEAQ. Between the trimmed V and J ends, which lost 3 bases and 1 base, there was a span of 25 bases. There are 21 residues in the CDR3. This chain's CDR3 is CASSFRVAGKHAESGANVLTF. In DNA form, the CDR3 reads TGTGCCAGCAGCTTCCGCGTCGCAGGGAAACATGCGGAGTCTGGGGCCAACGTCCTGACTTTC.

This clone was seen a handful of times. The chain uses TRBV11-2 and TRBJ2-7; D remains unclear. Germline V CDR1 and CDR2: SGHAT, FQNNGV. This CDR3 has 11 amino acids. V lost 5 bases and J 2 bases, leaving 4 bases between the germline ends. CDR3 in amino acids: CASSQPYEQYF. CDR3 nucleotide sequence: TGTGCCAGCAGCCAGCCCTACGAGCAGTACTTC.